These T cell receptor beta chains were read from a single sample in a study of blood T cell repertoires in COVID-19. Data came from immunoSEQ multiplex PCR; TCRdb stores just in-frame clones and leaves some out. Here the sample spans approximately 70,000 clones, 65% to 85% being singletons. The sequenced sample was peripheral blood. These TCRs come from a man aged 80 or over with active or convalescent COVID-19. The CDR3 runs from the conserved cysteine through the conserved F or W. A D gene is named only where the DNA matches it firmly. Clone size is given for some rows only: seen once, a few or many times, or a class if the clone is expanded.

CDR3 DNA,CDR3 protein,J gene,V gene,clone size,D gene
TGTGCCAGCAACAAAGGGGGCAGGGGCGGGAGTGAAAAACTGTTTTTT,CASNKGGRGGSEKLFF,TRBJ1-4,TRBV7-9,.,TRBD1
TGTGCCAGTAGTTCGGGACAGGCCCCGAACTATGGCTACACCTTC,CASSSGQAPNYGYTF,TRBJ1-2,TRBV19,.,TRBD1
TGTGCCAGCAGCAAGTGTTCCCAAGTCCGGGGGGGGGACTACGAGCAGTACTTC,CASSKCSQVRGGDYEQYF,TRBJ2-7,TRBV21-1,.,.
TGTGCCTGGATCCTCCAGGCGAACACTGAAGCTTTCTTT,CAWILQANTEAFF,TRBJ1-1,TRBV30,.,.
TGTGCCAGTAGTATAAATACAGGGGTCGAGCAGTACTTC,CASSINTGVEQYF,TRBJ2-7,TRBV19,.,TRBD1
TGCGCCAGCAGCTTGGGGGACTCCCGAGCCTCCTACGAGCAGTACTTC,CASSLGDSRASYEQYF,TRBJ2-7,TRBV5-1,.,.
TGTGCCAGCAGTTTCGTAGAGGCAGGGCTGGACTTC,CASSFVEAGLDF,TRBJ2-7,TRBV28,.,.
TGCGCCAGCAGCCAAGACTATATGCAAGAGACCCAGTACTTC,CASSQDYMQETQYF,TRBJ2-5,TRBV4-3,.,.
TGCAGCGTTGTAGGACAGGGGAACACAGATACGCAGTATTTT,CSVVGQGNTDTQYF,TRBJ2-3,TRBV29-1,.,TRBD1
TGCAGTGCTAGTGAGGCGGGAGTAGATACGCAGTATTTT,CSASEAGVDTQYF,TRBJ2-3,TRBV20-1,.,TRBD2
TGTGCCAGCAGCCCCCGGGGAGGGCGGTCAGATACGCAGTATTTT,CASSPRGGRSDTQYF,TRBJ2-3,TRBV13,.,TRBD2
TGTGCCAGCAGTCTTAGCGGGAGGCGGGAGCAGTACTTC,CASSLSGRREQYF,TRBJ2-7,TRBV28,.,TRBD2
TGTGCCAGCAGCCTCCTGGGACAGGGGGCGTCTGAGCAGTACTTC,CASSLLGQGASEQYF,TRBJ2-7,TRBV3-1/TRBV3-2,.,TRBD1
TGTGCCAGCAGTGCCCGAAGTCCACAACAGGGCCGGACCACTAACTATGGCTACACCTTC,CASSARSPQQGRTTNYGYTF,TRBJ1-2,TRBV6-1,.,.
TGCGCCAGCAGTATTAGCGGGAGGGACAATGAGCAGTTCTTC,CASSISGRDNEQFF,TRBJ2-1,TRBV4-3,.,TRBD2
TGTGCCAGCAGCCCGGGGGGAGGCGGGGAGCTGTTTTTT,CASSPGGGGELFF,TRBJ2-2,TRBV6-5,.,TRBD2
TGTGCCAGTAGTATCTCCGGGGTCGGTAATTCACCCCTCCACTTT,CASSISGVGNSPLHF,TRBJ1-6,TRBV19,.,.
TGTGCCAGTAGTTCCCGACAGGGGGAGAACATTCAGTACTTC,CASSSRQGENIQYF,TRBJ2-4,TRBV19,.,TRBD1
TGTGCCAGCAGCCCCCGCAGCGCCTACGAGCAGTACTTC,CASSPRSAYEQYF,TRBJ2-7,TRBV11-2,.,.
TGTGCCAGCGGTGGGGAGATGGTTTCACCCCTCCACTTT,CASGGEMVSPLHF,TRBJ1-6,TRBV7-2,.,.
TGTGCCAGCAGTGCAATAAGCGGGAGGGCCTTCGGGGAGCTGTTTTTT,CASSAISGRAFGELFF,TRBJ2-2,TRBV25-1,once,TRBD2
TGTGCCAGCAGTTCTAGACGGAATCAGCCCCAGCATTTT,CASSSRRNQPQHF,TRBJ1-5,TRBV6-5,.,.
TGTGCCAGCAGCCCAAGCCGGGGTTCCACCGGGGAGCTGTTTTTT,CASSPSRGSTGELFF,TRBJ2-2,TRBV7-2,.,.
TGTGCCAGCAGCTTATTTAGCGGGAGTTTGGAGACCCAGTACTTC,CASSLFSGSLETQYF,TRBJ2-5,TRBV7-2,.,TRBD2
TGTGCCAGCAGCGCTGACAGTGGGGACACTGAAGCTTTCTTT,CASSADSGDTEAFF,TRBJ1-1,TRBV7-2,.,.
TGTGCCAGCAGCCAAGGGCGAGGAGCTTTCTTT,CASSQGRGAFF,TRBJ1-1,TRBV3-1/TRBV3-2,.,.
TGTGCCAGCAGCTTAGTGGACAGGGGAAGCTACGAGCAGTACTTC,CASSLVDRGSYEQYF,TRBJ2-7,TRBV11-2,.,TRBD1
TGTGCCAGCAGCTCTGGGCAGACGGTAGATCCCCTCCACTTT,CASSSGQTVDPLHF,TRBJ1-6,TRBV5-4,.,.
TGTGCTAGTGGTTCACAGGGGATCGACGAGCAGTACTTC,CASGSQGIDEQYF,TRBJ2-7,TRBV12-5,.,TRBD1
TGTGCCAGCAGCTTAAGGGACAACAGAAATGAAAAACTGTTTTTT,CASSLRDNRNEKLFF,TRBJ1-4,TRBV7-9,.,.
TGTGCCAGCAGCTCTACAGGGGGCCACGAGCAGTACTTC,CASSSTGGHEQYF,TRBJ2-7,TRBV5-6,.,TRBD1
TGTGCCAGCAGCCACGGGGGAGAACCCGACACTGAAGCTTTCTTT,CASSHGGEPDTEAFF,TRBJ1-1,TRBV7-6,.,.
TGTGCCAGCAGCTTACTTCCTGACAACTCCTACGAGCAGTACTTC,CASSLLPDNSYEQYF,TRBJ2-7,TRBV11-2,.,.
TGCGCCAGCAGCCCGGGACTAGCGGGGGGCACCGGGGAGCTGTTTTTT,CASSPGLAGGTGELFF,TRBJ2-2,TRBV5-1,.,TRBD2
TGTGCCATCAGTGGAACTAGCGGGATGGGCGAGCAGTACTTC,CAISGTSGMGEQYF,TRBJ2-7,TRBV10-3,once,TRBD2
TGTGCCAGTAGTATTCCCCAAGCGGGGGGGCTTTATGAGCAGTTCTTC,CASSIPQAGGLYEQFF,TRBJ2-1,TRBV19,few,TRBD2
TGTGCCTGGGTAGACGGGATGAACACTGAAGCTTTCTTT,CAWVDGMNTEAFF,TRBJ1-1,TRBV30,once,.
TGTGCCAGCAGCCCTAGGGACAGGCACACAGATACGCAGTATTTT,CASSPRDRHTDTQYF,TRBJ2-3,TRBV4-2,.,TRBD1
TGTGCCAGCAGCCCAACCGACAAAAACTATGGCTACACCTTC,CASSPTDKNYGYTF,TRBJ1-2,TRBV5-6,medium-sized,.
TGTGCCAGCAGCCCTAGCGGCAGGGGGCGGGAGACCCAGTACTTC,CASSPSGRGRETQYF,TRBJ2-5,TRBV7-2,.,.
TGTGCCAGCAGCTTAGCCGGCAGGGAACTACTGGCCCAGTACTTC,CASSLAGRELLAQYF,TRBJ2-5,TRBV7-2,.,.
TGTGCCAGTAGCAAAAACAGGGGTCCCAATGAAAAACTGTTTTTT,CASSKNRGPNEKLFF,TRBJ1-4,TRBV19,.,TRBD1